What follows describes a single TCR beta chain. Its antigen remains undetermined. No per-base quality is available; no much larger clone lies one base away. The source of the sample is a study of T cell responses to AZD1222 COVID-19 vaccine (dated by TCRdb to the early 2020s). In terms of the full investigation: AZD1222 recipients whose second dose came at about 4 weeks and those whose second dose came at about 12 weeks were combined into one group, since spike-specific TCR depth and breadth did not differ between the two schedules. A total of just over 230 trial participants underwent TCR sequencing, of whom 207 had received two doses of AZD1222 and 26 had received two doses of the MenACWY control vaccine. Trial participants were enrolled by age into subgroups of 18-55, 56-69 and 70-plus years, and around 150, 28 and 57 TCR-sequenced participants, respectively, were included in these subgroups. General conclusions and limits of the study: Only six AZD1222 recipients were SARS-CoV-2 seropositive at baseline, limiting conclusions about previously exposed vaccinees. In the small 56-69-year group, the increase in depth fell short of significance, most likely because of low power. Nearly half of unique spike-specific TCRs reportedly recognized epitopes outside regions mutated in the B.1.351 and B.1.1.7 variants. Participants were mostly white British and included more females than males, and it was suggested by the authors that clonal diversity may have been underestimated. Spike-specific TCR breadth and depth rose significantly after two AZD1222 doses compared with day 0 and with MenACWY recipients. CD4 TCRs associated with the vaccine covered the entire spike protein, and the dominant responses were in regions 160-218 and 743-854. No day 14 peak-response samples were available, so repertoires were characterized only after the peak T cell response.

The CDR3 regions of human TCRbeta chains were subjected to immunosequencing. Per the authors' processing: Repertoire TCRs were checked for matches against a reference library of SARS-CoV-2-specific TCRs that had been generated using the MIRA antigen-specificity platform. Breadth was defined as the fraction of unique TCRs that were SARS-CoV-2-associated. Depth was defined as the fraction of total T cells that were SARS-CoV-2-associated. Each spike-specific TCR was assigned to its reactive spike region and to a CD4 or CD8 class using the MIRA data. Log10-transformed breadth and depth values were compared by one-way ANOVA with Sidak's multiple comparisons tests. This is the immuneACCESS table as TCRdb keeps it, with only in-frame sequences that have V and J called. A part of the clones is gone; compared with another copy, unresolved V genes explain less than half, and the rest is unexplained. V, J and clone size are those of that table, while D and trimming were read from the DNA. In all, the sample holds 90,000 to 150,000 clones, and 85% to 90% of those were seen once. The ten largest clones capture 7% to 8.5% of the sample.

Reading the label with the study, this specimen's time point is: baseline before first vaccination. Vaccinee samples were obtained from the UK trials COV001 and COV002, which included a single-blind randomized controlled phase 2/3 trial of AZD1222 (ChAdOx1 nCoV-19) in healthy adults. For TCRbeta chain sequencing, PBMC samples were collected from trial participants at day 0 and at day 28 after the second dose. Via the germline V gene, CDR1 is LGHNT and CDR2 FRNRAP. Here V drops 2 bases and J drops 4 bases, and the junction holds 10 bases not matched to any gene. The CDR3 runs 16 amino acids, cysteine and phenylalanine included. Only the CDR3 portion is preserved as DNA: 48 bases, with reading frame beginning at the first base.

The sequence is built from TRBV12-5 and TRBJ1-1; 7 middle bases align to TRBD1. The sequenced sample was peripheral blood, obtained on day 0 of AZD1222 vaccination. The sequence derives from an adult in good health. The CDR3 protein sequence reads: CASGLTLDRVGTEAFF. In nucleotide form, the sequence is TGTGCTAGTGGTTTGACACTCGACAGGGTGGGCACTGAAGCTTTCTTT.